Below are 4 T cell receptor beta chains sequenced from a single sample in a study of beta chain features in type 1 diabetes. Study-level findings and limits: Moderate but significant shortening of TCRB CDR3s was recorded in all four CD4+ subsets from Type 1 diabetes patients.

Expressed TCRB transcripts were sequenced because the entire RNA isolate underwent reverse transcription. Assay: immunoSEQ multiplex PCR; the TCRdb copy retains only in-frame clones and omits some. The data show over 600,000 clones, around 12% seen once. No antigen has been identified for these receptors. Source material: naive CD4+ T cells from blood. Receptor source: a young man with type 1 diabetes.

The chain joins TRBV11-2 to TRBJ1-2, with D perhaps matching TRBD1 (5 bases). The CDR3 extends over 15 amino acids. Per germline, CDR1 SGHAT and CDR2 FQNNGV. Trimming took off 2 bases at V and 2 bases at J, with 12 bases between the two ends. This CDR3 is CASSLMLEGNYGYTF. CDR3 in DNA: TGTGCCAGCAGCTTAATGTTGGAGGGGAACTATGGCTACACCTTC. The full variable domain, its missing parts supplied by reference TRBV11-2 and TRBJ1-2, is EAGVAQSPRYKIIEKRQSVAFWCNPISGHATLYWYQQILGQGPKLLIQFQNNGVVDDSQLPKDRFSAERLKGVDSTLKIQPAKLEDSAVYLCASSLMLEGNYGYTFGSGTRLTVV.

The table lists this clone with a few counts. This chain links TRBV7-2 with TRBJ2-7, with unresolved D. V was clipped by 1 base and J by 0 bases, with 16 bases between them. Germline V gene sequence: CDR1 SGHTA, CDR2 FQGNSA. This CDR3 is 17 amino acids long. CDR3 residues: CASSLEIPSPISYEQYF. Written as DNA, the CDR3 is TGTGCCAGCAGCTTAGAAATCCCAAGCCCTATCTCCTACGAGCAGTACTTC.

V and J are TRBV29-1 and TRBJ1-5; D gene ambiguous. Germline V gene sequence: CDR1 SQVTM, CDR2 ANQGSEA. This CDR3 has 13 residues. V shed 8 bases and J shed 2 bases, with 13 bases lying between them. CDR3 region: CSFRGLGNQPQHF. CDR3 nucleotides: TGCAGCTTTCGGGGTCTTGGCAATCAGCCCCAGCATTTT.

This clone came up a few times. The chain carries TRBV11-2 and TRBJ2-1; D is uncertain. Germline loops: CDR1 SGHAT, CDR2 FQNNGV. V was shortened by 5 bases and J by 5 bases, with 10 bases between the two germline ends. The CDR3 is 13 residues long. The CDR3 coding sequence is TGTGCCAGCAGCCCTACAAGAAACAATGAGCAGTTCTTC. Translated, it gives CASSPTRNNEQFF.